This is a list of T cell receptor beta chains from one sample in a study of blood T cell repertoires in COVID-19. The assay was immunoSEQ multiplex PCR, and TCRdb's table has in-frame clones only and misses some. The repertoire holds 200,000 to 250,000 clones, with roughly nine tenths as singletons. Sample: PBMCs or T cells enriched from blood (not recorded which). The receptors originated from a woman aged 45-59 years in a cohort exposed to, infected with or recovered from COVID-19 (not recorded which). Each CDR3 is given with its conserved first and last residue. A D gene is named only where the DNA matches it firmly. The size field is filled for only some rows; it gives once, few, many or a size class.

.	.	TRBJ1-2	TRBV10-3	CAISESLGVRGYTF	TGTGCCATCAGTGAGTCGCTCGGGGTCCGCGGCTACACCTTC
.	.	TRBJ2-3	TRBV7-2	CASRGGGTDTQYF	TGTGCCAGTCGGGGCGGGGGCACAGATACGCAGTATTTT
.	TRBD1	TRBJ1-5	TRBV9	CASSATGDRQPQHF	TGTGCCAGCAGCGCGACAGGGGACAGGCAGCCCCAGCATTTT
.	TRBD1	TRBJ1-2	TRBV9	CASSGQGNFGYTF	TGTGCCAGCAGCGGACAGGGGAATTTTGGCTACACCTTC
.	.	TRBJ1-1	TRBV21-1	CASRGNPRFYLAFF	TGTGCCAGCCGGGGAAATCCTCGCTTCTATCTGGCTTTCTTT
.	.	TRBJ2-2	TRBV6-5	CASSSVVGELFF	TGTGCCAGCAGTTCGGTGGTAGGGGAGCTGTTTTTT
.	TRBD2	TRBJ2-1	TRBV6-6	CASSPGTSGGMPYNEQFF	TGTGCCAGCAGTCCCGGGACTAGCGGGGGTATGCCCTACAATGAGCAGTTCTTC
.	.	TRBJ1-4	TRBV7-8	CASSPRPGGLETTNEKLFF	TGTGCCAGCAGCCCTCGTCCGGGCGGGCTAGAGACAACTAATGAAAAACTGTTTTTT
.	TRBD1	TRBJ2-1	TRBV27	CASSQRTGVGNEQFF	TGTGCCAGCAGTCAACGGACAGGGGTGGGCAATGAGCAGTTCTTC
.	.	TRBJ2-1	TRBV6-2/TRBV6-3	CASIPERASSYNEQFF	TGTGCCAGCATCCCGGAGAGGGCTAGCTCCTACAATGAGCAGTTCTTC
.	TRBD2	TRBJ2-7	TRBV5-1	CASSSGLAGDYEQYF	TGCGCCAGCAGCTCCGGACTAGCGGGGGACTACGAGCAGTACTTC
.	TRBD1	TRBJ1-1	TRBV5-1	CASSHKTGFYTEAFF	TGCGCCAGCAGCCACAAGACAGGGTTCTACACTGAAGCTTTCTTT
.	.	TRBJ1-2	TRBV5-6	CASSTDRYYGYTF	TGTGCCAGCAGTACCGACAGATACTATGGCTACACCTTC
.	.	TRBJ2-3	TRBV5-1	CASSLAGVDTQYF	TGCGCCAGCAGCTTGGCCGGGGTAGATACGCAGTATTTT
.	TRBD2	TRBJ2-1	TRBV24-1	CATSDLHPSGGRNEQFF	TGTGCCACCAGTGATTTGCATCCTAGCGGGGGTCGGAATGAGCAGTTCTTC
.	.	TRBJ2-3	TRBV7-2	CASSLIWAGKDTQYF	TGTGCCAGCAGCTTAATCTGGGCAGGGAAGGATACGCAGTATTTT
.	.	TRBJ2-5	TRBV5-6	CASSFGQNQETQYF	TGTGCCAGCAGCTTTGGACAGAACCAAGAGACCCAGTACTTC
.	.	TRBJ2-5	TRBV10-1	CASSESGGETQYF	TGCGCCAGCAGTGAGTCCGGGGGAGAGACCCAGTACTTC
.	.	TRBJ1-2	TRBV2	CASSEVGGSYGYTF	TGTGCCAGCAGTGAAGTAGGGGGATCCTATGGCTACACCTTC
few	.	TRBJ2-1	TRBV4-3	CASSPRVEPSSYNEQFF	TGCGCCAGCAGCCCAAGAGTTGAGCCGAGCTCCTACAATGAGCAGTTCTTC
.	TRBD1	TRBJ2-6	TRBV19	CASSNRGYGANVLTF	TGTGCCAGTAGTAACAGGGGGTACGGGGCCAACGTCCTGACTTTC
few	TRBD1	TRBJ2-7	TRBV5-1	CASSPGGTGVYEQYF	TGCGCCAGCAGCCCGGGCGGGACAGGGGTCTACGAGCAGTACTTC
.	.	TRBJ2-1	TRBV5-1	CASRSTRVGDSYNEQFF	TGCGCCAGCAGGTCCACCAGAGTAGGGGACTCCTACAATGAGCAGTTCTTC